The T cell receptor (beta chain) described here comes from a study of blood T cell repertoires in COVID-19. Study-level information: The cDNA or gDNA used as material had been derived from T cells, B-cell-depleted T cells, or PBMCs.

Generated by immunoSEQ multiplex PCR, the TCRdb table keeps only in-frame clones and is missing some. The sample consists of roughly 41,000 clones, more than 75% of them appearing once. Germline-derived CDR1 and CDR2 are GTSNPN and SVGIG (reference sequence). There are 12 residues in the CDR3. The ends were cut back, 1 base at V and 6 bases at J, with 6 bases in the middle. This receptor was obtained from a human donor in a cohort sampled during active COVID-19. V usage is TRBV30 and J usage is TRBJ2-2; D is unresolved. The source material was peripheral blood. The chain's CDR3 is CAWSGGSGELFF. The DNA of the CDR3 is TGTGCCTGGAGTGGAGGTTCCGGGGAGCTGTTTTTT.